This T cell receptor beta chain was documented in a study of T cell repertoires in cytomegalovirus infection. Study-level points and caveats: Identification of carriers of CMV plus the relevant HLA was achieved through cumulative public TCR beta family frequency.

This clonotype was counted a few times. What it binds is not known. J lost 5 bases, V lost 11 bases, and 8 bases had no gene match. Germline assignment: CDR1 SEHNR and CDR2 FQNEAQ (reference sequence). The CDR3 is 12 amino acids. TCRdb processed the reads anew with MiXCR; each CDR3 protein has one entry. The sample holds roughly 500,000 distinct CDR3 sequences, 30% to 40% seen once. The receptor was isolated from a human donor in good health (CMV status not recorded). Some clones in this sample may be carry-over from other donors' samples. Sample: cultured PBMCs, taken from culture after CMV antigen stimulation. The chain joins TRBV7-9 to TRBJ2-5; 7 positions match TRBD2. The CDR3 nucleotides read TGTGCCGTCGGCGGGAGTTGGGAGACCCAGTACTTC. It is translated as CAVGGSWETQYF.